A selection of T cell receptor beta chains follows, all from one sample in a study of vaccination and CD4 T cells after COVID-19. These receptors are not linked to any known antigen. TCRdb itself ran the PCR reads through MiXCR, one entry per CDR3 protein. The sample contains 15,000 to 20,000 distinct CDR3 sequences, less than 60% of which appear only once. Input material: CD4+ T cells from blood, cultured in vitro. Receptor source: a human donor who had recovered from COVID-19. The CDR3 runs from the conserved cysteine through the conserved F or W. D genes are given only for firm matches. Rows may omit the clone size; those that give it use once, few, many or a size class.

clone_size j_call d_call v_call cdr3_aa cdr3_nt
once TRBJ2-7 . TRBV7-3 CASSLTGRYEQYF TGTGCCAGCAGCTTAACGGGGCGCTACGAGCAGTACTTC
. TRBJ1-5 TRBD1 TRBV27 CASSDRGFYQPQHF TGTGCCAGCAGCGACAGGGGGTTCTACCAGCCCCAGCATTTT
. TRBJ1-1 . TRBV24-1 CATSGYGPEAFF TGTGCCACCAGTGGTTACGGCCCTGAAGCTTTCTTT
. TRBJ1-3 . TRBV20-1 CSARDSTRGYSGNTIYF TGCAGTGCTAGAGATAGCACAAGGGGATATTCAGGAAACACCATATATTTT
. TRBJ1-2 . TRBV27 CASRREPGGYTF TGTGCCAGCAGAAGGGAGCCCGGGGGCTACACCTTC
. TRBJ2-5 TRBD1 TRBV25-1 CASSVSQGAGETQYF TGTGCCAGCAGTGTCTCACAGGGGGCGGGGGAGACCCAGTACTTC
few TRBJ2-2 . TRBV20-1 CSAMTGYANTGELFF TGCAGTGCTATGACAGGATACGCGAACACCGGGGAGCTGTTTTTT
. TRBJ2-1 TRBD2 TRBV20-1 CGARVWRTSGVNEQFF TGCGGTGCTAGAGTTTGGCGGACTAGCGGGGTCAATGAGCAGTTCTTC
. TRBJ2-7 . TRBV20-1 CSASDRLSVSYEQYF TGCAGTGCTAGTGATCGACTATCAGTCTCCTACGAGCAGTACTTC
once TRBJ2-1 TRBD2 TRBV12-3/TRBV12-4 CASSPPTSRQFF TGTGCCAGCAGTCCCCCGACTAGCCGACAGTTCTTC
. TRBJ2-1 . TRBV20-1 CSARDQGRTGRANEQFF TGCAGTGCTAGAGATCAGGGGAGAACGGGCCGGGCCAATGAGCAGTTCTTC
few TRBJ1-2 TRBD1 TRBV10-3 CAISEGRTGFDGYTF TGTGCCATCAGTGAGGGGAGGACAGGGTTTGATGGCTACACCTTC
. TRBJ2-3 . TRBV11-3 CASSLGVADTQYF TGTGCCAGCAGCTTAGGCGTTGCAGATACGCAGTATTTT
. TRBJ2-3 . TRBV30 CAWSKGSRPTDTQYF TGTGCCTGGAGTAAGGGTAGCAGACCCACAGATACGCAGTATTTT
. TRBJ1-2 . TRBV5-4 CASSYSAQLYGYTF TGTGCCAGCAGCTACTCCGCCCAGCTCTATGGCTACACCTTC
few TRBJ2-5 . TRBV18 CASSPQTQLGTQYF TGTGCCAGCTCACCACAGACCCAATTAGGGACCCAGTACTTC
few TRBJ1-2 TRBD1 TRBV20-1 CSAGQGASNYGYTF TGCAGTGCTGGCCAGGGGGCGTCTAACTATGGCTACACCTTC
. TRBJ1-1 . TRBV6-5 CASSYGGLVSAFF TGTGCCAGCAGTTACGGGGGTTTGGTTAGCGCTTTCTTT
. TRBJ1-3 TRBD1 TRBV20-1 CSARDRQGPGNTIYF TGCAGTGCTAGAGATAGACAGGGCCCAGGAAACACCATATATTTT
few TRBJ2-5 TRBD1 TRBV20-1 CSGGTDQETQYF TGCAGTGGAGGGACAGATCAAGAGACCCAGTACTTC
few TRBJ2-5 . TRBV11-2 CASSFSPQETQYF TGTGCCAGCAGCTTTAGCCCTCAAGAGACCCAGTACTTC
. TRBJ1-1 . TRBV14 CASSQESQYTEAFF TGTGCCAGCAGCCAAGAGTCGCAGTACACTGAAGCTTTCTTT
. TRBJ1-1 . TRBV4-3 CASSQVKSDLGTEAFF TGCGCCAGCAGCCAAGTTAAGTCGGACTTGGGAACTGAAGCTTTCTTT
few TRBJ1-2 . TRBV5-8 CASSPGQSYGYTF TGTGCCAGCAGCCCCGGACAGAGCTATGGCTACACCTTC
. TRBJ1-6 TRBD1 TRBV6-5 CASSSGTASSYNSPLHF TGTGCCAGCAGTTCCGGGACAGCGAGCTCCTATAATTCACCCCTCCACTTT
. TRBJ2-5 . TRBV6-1 CASSPGVVTQETQYF TGTGCCAGCAGTCCGGGAGTGGTTACACAAGAGACCCAGTACTTC
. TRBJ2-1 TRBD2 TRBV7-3 CASSSGLGNEQFF TGTGCCAGCAGCTCGGGACTAGGAAATGAGCAGTTCTTC
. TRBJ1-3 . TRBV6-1 CASKDRNSGNTIYF TGTGCCAGCAAAGACCGTAACTCTGGAAACACCATATATTTT
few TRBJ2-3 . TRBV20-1 CSASSTDTQYF TGCAGTGCTTCTAGCACAGATACGCAGTATTTT
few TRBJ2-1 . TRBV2 CASRYQGYEQFF TGTGCCAGCAGATATCAGGGCTATGAGCAGTTCTTC
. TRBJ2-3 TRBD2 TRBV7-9 CASSSQGGVSTDTQYF TGTGCCAGCAGCTCCCAGGGAGGGGTTAGCACAGATACGCAGTATTTT
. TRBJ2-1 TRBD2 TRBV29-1 CSVDREGEQFF TGCAGCGTTGACAGGGAGGGTGAGCAGTTCTTC
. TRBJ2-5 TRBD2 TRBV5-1 CASSLGSSGGPHQYF TGCGCCAGCAGCTTGGGGAGTAGCGGGGGGCCCCACCAGTACTTC
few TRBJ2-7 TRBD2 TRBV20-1 CSARDPLAGVYEQYF TGCAGTGCTAGAGATCCACTAGCGGGAGTATACGAGCAGTACTTC
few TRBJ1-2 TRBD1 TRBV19 CASSITGGAGGYTF TGTGCCAGTAGTATAACAGGGGGCGCAGGTGGCTACACCTTC
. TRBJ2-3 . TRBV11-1 CASSLDPNTDTQYF TGTGCCAGCAGCTTAGACCCTAACACAGATACGCAGTATTTT
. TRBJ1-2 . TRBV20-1 CSARDYGGRDYGYTF TGCAGTGCTAGAGATTACGGGGGGCGCGACTATGGCTACACCTTC
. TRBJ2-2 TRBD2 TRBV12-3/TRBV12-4 CASSFRVAGSTGELFF TGTGCCAGCAGTTTTAGGGTAGCGGGATCCACCGGGGAGCTGTTTTTT
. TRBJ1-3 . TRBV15 CATNTYLGDTIYF TGTGCCACCAATACCTACCTGGGGGACACCATATATTTT
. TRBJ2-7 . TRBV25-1 CASSEVHGPSGEQYF TGTGCCAGCAGTGAGGTTCATGGGCCTAGTGGGGAGCAGTACTTC
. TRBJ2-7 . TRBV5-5 CASSLVTVYEQYF TGTGCCAGCAGCTTGGTGACAGTCTACGAGCAGTACTTC
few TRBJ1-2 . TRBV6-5 CASSYGGASNYGYTF TGTGCCAGCAGTTACGGGGGGGCCAGTAACTATGGCTACACCTTC